This TCR beta chain was found in a study of T cells in Graves' hyperthyroidism and ophthalmopathy. V lost 3 bases and J lost 4, with 15 bases in between. The CDR3 loop spans 14 amino acids. Germline CDR1 and CDR2: SQVTM and ANQGSEA. Amplification targeted TCR beta CDR3 regions from RNA transcripts. A first-round RT-PCR of the TCR CDR3 used the HTBI primer set. TCRdb re-called the multiplex PCR reads through MiXCR, storing one row per CDR3 protein. The sample carries about 700,000 distinct CDR3 sequences, about 45% recorded once. Overall study findings and caveats: Blood samples included most of the expanded thyroid clonotypes exceeding 0.001. The model identified upcoming ophthalmopathy a median about six months ahead of onset.

There are many counts of this clonotype. Its cognate antigen is unknown. This clonotype was obtained from an adult man with Graves' disease, either hyperthyroidism or ophthalmopathy (not recorded which). The chain has TRBV29-1 and TRBJ2-5; D is unclear. What was sequenced was peripheral blood or thyroid tissue (not recorded which). CDR3 protein: CSVEDVGGTETQYF. The CDR3 DNA sequence: TGCAGCGTTGAGGACGTGGGCGGCACAGAGACCCAGTACTTC.